This T cell receptor (beta chain) was sequenced in a study of beta chain features in type 1 diabetes. Study-wide points: High TCR expression in some cells could lead to their over-representation in cDNA sequencing.

Of the isolated RNA, all was reverse transcribed, and so the sequenced material was expressed TCRB transcripts. Assay: immunoSEQ multiplex PCR; the TCRdb copy retains only in-frame clones and omits some. The sample has about 620,000 clones, 15% to 18% seen once; the top ten hold about 0.097%. For this clone: Its antigen is unidentified.

The sequenced sample was naive CD4+ T cells from blood. This TCR derives from a man aged 18-30 years in good health.

DNA of the CDR3: TGTGCCAGCAGTTTAAACATTTGGGATTCGGGTGAGCAGTTCTTC. It is translated as CASSLNIWDSGEQFF. This chain uses TRBV11-2 with TRBJ2-1; D unresolved. Germline V gene lookup returns CDR1 SGHAT and CDR2 FQNNGV. Trimming pared 6 bases from V and 9 bases from J, leaving 21 bases between. CDR3 length: 15 residues. The variable domain in full, with the rest retrieved from reference TRBV11-2 and TRBJ2-1, is EAGVAQSPRYKIIEKRQSVAFWCNPISGHATLYWYQQILGQGPKLLIQFQNNGVVDDSQLPKDRFSAERLKGVDSTLKIQPAKLEDSAVYLCASSLNIWDSGEQFFGPGTRLTVL.